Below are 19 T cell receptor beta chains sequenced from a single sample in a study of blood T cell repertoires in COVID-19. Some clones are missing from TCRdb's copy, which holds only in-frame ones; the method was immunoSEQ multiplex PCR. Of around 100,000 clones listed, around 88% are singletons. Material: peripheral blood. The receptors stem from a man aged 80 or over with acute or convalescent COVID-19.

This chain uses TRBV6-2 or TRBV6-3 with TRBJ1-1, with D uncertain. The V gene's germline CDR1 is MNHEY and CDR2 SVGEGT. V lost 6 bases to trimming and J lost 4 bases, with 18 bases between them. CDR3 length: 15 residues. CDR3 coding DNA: TGTGCCAGCAGCGATTTAAGACTGGAAGCCACTGAAGCTTTCTTT. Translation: CASSDLRLEATEAFF.

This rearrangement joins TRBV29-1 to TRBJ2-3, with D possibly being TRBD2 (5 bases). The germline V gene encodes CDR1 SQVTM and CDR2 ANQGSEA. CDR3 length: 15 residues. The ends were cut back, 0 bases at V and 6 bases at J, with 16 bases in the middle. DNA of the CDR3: TGCAGCGTTGAAGAGGGTTTGAGGGTAGGTGATACGCAGTATTTT. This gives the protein CSVEEGLRVGDTQYF.

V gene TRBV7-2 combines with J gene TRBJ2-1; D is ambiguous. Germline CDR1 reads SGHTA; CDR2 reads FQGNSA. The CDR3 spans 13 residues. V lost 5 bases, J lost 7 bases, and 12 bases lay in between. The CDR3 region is CASSPQTPNEQFF. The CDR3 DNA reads TGTGCCAGCAGCCCACAGACCCCGAATGAGCAGTTCTTC.

The CDR3 loop reads CASSPQGGGNQPQHF. The CDR3 bases are TGTGCCAGCAGTCCACAGGGGGGAGGCAATCAGCCCCAGCATTTT. The V and J genes are TRBV2 and TRBJ1-5; 8 bases map to TRBD1. Germline V gene sequence: CDR1 SNHLY, CDR2 FYNNEI. Unmatched junction bases numbered 5, after V lost 5 bases and J lost 2 bases. This CDR3 has 15 residues.

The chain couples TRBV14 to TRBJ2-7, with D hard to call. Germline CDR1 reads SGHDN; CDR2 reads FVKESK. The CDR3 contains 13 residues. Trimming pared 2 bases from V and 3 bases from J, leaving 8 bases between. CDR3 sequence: CASSQKNNYEQYF. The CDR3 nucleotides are TGTGCCAGCAGCCAAAAGAACAACTACGAGCAGTACTTC.

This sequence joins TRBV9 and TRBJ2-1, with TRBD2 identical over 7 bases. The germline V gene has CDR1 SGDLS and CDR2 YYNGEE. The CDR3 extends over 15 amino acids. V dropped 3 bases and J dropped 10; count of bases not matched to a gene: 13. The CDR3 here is CASSAASGPYGEQFF. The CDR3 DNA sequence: TGTGCCAGCAGCGCCGCTAGCGGTCCCTACGGAGAGCAGTTCTTC.

This CDR3 reads CASTGTGGPAGEKLFF. In DNA form, the CDR3 reads TGTGCCAGCACCGGGACAGGGGGCCCGGCTGGAGAAAAACTGTTTTTT. The chain is built from TRBV25-1 and TRBJ1-4; TRBD1 aligns across 12 bases. The V gene's germline CDR1 is MGHDK and CDR2 SYGVNS. The J segment lost 8 bases and the V segment lost 7 bases, leaving 11 bases of the junction unmatched. The CDR3 loop spans 16 amino acids.

The CDR3 nucleotides read TGTGCCAGCAGCCGCCGGGGGAACACCGGGGAGCTGTTTTTT. Translation gives CASSRRGNTGELFF. The J gene is TRBJ2-2, the V gene TRBV3-1 (or the pseudogene TRBV3-2); D might be TRBD2 (5 bases). The CDR3 runs 14 residues. CDR1 and CDR2 from the germline V gene are LGHDT and YNNKEL (reference sequence). V lost 4 bases to trimming and J lost 1 base, with 7 bases between them.

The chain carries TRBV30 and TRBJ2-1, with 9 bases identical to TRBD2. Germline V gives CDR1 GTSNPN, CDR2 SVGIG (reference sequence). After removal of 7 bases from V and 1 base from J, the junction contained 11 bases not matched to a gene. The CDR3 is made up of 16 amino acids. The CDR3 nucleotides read TGTGCCTTCCGAACCCCTAGCGGGACATCCTACAATGAGCAGTTCTTC. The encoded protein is CAFRTPSGTSYNEQFF.

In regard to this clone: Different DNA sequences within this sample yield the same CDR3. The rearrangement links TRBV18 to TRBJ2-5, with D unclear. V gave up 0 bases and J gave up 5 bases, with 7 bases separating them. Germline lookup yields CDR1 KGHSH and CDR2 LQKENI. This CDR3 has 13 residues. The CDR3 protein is CASSPPTRETQYF. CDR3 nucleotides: TGTGCCAGCTCACCACCCACCCGGGAGACCCAGTACTTC. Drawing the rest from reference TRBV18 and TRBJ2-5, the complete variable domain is NAGVMQNPRHLVRRRGQEARLRCSPMKGHSHVYWYRQLPEEGLKFMVYLQKENIIDESGMPKERFSAEFPKEGPSILRIQQVVRGDSAAYFCASSPPTRETQYFGPGTRLLVL.

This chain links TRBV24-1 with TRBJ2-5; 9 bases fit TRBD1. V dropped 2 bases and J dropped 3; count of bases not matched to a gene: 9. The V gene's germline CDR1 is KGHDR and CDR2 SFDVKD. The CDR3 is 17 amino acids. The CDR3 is CATSDSGTGILKETQYF. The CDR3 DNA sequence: TGTGCCACCAGTGATTCCGGGACAGGGATATTAAAAGAGACCCAGTACTTC.

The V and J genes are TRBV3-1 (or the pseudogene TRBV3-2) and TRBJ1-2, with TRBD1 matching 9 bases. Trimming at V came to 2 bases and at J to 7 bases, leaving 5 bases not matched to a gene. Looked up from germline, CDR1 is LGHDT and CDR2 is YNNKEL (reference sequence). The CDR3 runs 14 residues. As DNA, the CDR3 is TGTGCCAGCAGCCAAAGGGACAGGGCAGGTGGCTACACCTTC. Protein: CASSQRDRAGGYTF.

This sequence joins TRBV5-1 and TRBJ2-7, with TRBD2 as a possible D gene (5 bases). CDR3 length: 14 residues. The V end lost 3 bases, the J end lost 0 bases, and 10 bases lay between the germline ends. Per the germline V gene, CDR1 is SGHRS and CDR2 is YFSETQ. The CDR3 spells CASSSLRDSYEQYF. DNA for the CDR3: TGCGCCAGCAGCTCCCTACGGGACTCCTACGAGCAGTACTTC. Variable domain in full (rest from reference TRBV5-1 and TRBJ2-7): KAGVTQTPRYLIKTRGQQVTLSCSPISGHRSVSWYQQTPGQGLQFLFEYFSETQRNKGNFPGRFSGRQFSNSRSEMNVSTLELGDSALYLCASSSLRDSYEQYFGPGTRLTVT.

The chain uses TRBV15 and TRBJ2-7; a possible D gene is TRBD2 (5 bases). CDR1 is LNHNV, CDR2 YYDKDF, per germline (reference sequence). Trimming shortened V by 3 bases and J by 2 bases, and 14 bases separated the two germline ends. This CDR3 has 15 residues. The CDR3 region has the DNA TGTGCCACCAGCAGGGATATGACTATCCCCTACGAGCAGTACTTC. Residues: CATSRDMTIPYEQYF.

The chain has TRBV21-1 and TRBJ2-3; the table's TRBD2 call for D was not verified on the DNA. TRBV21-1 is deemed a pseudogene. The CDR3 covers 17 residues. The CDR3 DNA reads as TGTGCCAGCAGCAAAGAGCCTAGCGGGAGTGGGTCAGATACGCAGTATTTT. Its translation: CASSKEPSGSGSDTQYF.

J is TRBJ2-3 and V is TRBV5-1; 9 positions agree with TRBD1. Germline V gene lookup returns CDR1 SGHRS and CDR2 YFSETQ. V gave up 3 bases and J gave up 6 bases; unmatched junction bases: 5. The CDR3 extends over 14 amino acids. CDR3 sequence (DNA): TGCGCCAGCAGCTACGGACAGGGGCGGGATACGCAGTATTTT. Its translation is CASSYGQGRDTQYF.

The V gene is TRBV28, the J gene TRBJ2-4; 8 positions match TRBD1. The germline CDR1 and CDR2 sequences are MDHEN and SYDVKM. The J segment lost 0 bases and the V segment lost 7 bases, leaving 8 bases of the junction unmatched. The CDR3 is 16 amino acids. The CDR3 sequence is CASNRGTDLAKNIQYF. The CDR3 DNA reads TGTGCCAGCAACAGGGGGACAGATTTAGCCAAAAACATTCAGTACTTC.

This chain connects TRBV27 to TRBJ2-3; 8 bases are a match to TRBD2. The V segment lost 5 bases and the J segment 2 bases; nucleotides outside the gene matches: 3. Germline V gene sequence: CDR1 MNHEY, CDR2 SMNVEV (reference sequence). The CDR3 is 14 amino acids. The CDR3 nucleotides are TGTGCCAGCAGTAATAGCGGGGACACAGATACGCAGTATTTT. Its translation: CASSNSGDTDTQYF.

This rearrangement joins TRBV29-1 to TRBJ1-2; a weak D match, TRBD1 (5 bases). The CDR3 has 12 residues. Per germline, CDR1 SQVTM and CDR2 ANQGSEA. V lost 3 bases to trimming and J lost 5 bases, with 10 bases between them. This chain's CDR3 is CSVDGGGYGYTF. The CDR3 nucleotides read TGCAGCGTTGATGGGGGAGGGTATGGCTACACCTTC.